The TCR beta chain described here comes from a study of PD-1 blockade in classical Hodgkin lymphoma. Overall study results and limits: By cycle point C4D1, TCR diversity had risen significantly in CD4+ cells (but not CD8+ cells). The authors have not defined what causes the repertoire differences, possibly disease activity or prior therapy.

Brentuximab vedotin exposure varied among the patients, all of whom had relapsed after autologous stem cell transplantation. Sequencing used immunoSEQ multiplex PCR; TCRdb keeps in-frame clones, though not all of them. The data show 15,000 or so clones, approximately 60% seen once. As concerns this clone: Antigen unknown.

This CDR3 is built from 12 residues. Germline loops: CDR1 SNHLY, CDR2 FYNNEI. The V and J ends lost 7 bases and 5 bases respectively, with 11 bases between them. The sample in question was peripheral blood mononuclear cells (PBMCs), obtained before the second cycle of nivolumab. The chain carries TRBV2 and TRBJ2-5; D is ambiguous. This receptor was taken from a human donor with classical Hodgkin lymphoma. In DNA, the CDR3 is TGTGCCAGCACAGGCAGATGGGAGACCCAGTACTTC. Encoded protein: CASTGRWETQYF.